These 27 T cell receptor beta chains share one sample of origin, sequenced in a study of beta chain features in type 1 diabetes. Expressed TCRB transcripts were sequenced because the isolated RNA had all been reverse transcribed beforehand. The assay was immunoSEQ multiplex PCR, and TCRdb's table has in-frame clones only and misses some. The sample includes a few hundred thousand clones, roughly 16% of them seen just once. The specimen sequenced was naive CD4+ T cells from blood. The receptor set was obtained from a woman younger than 30 in good health.

The chain combines TRBV6-5 with TRBJ1-2, with a tentative D call TRBD1 (5 bases). The V gene lost 5 bases and the J gene lost 4 bases, with 11 bases spanning the gap. Germline CDR1 reads MNHEY; CDR2 reads SVGAGI. This CDR3 is 13 amino acids long. The CDR3, as DNA: TGTGCCAGCAGTCAGGACAAACGCTATGGCTACACCTTC. Protein sequence: CASSQDKRYGYTF.

There are a few counts of this clone. This chain connects TRBV28 to TRBJ2-7, with 7 nucleotides matching TRBD1. Germline-derived CDR1 and CDR2 are MDHEN and SYDVKM. V dropped 7 bases and J dropped 5; count of bases not matched to a gene: 14. CDR3 size: 15 residues. The CDR3 is CASTEGQAINHEQYF. CDR3 DNA: TGTGCCAGCACTGAAGGACAGGCCATAAACCACGAGCAGTACTTC. The complete variable domain, with remaining parts taken from reference TRBV28 and TRBJ2-7, reads DVKVTQSSRYLVKRTGEKVFLECVQDMDHENMFWYRQDPGLGLRLIYFSYDVKMKEKGDIPEGYSVSREKKERFSLILESASTNQTSMYLCASTEGQAINHEQYFGPGTRLTVT.

The chain combines TRBV2 with TRBJ2-7; no definite D call. CDR3 size: 13 residues. The germline V gene has CDR1 SNHLY and CDR2 FYNNEI. V was cut by 7 bases and J by 3 bases, with 13 bases left in between. In DNA, the CDR3 is TGTGCCAGCACACTCGAGGCCCGCTACGAGCAGTACTTC. The encoded protein is CASTLEARYEQYF.

This clone was seen a handful of times. The CDR3 coding sequence is TGTGCCAGCAGCCAAGATCGGAGAGGATCGGAAAACATTCAGTACTTC. Its translation: CASSQDRRGSENIQYF. This chain joins TRBV4-2 and TRBJ2-4, with D unresolved. Trimming cost V 0 bases and J 5 bases, with 14 bases left between them. The CDR3 loop spans 16 amino acids. The germline CDR1 and CDR2 sequences are LGHNA and YNFKEQ.

This chain connects TRBV5-1 to TRBJ2-1, with 8 bases fitting TRBD2. Per the germline V gene, CDR1 is SGHRS and CDR2 is YFSETQ. The J segment lost 5 bases and the V segment lost 4 bases, leaving 8 bases of the junction unmatched. This CDR3 comprises 15 residues. The CDR3 DNA follows: TGCGCCAGCAGCAGTGGGGGACTAGAGGACAATGAGCAGTTCTTC. Its translation: CASSSGGLEDNEQFF.

This clone was recorded a few times. J is TRBJ2-7 and V is TRBV4-3, with 14 bases lining up with TRBD2. This CDR3 spans 16 amino acids. Germline CDR1 LGHNA, CDR2 YSLEER. Losses at the gene ends were 4 bases for V and 1 base for J; bases not matched to a gene: 3. In nucleotides, the CDR3 is TGCGCCAGCAGCCGAGGACTAGCGGGAGGATCCTACGAGCAGTACTTC. This sequence encodes CASSRGLAGGSYEQYF.

This chain uses TRBV14 with TRBJ2-1; the D gene is possibly TRBD1 (5 bases). The V and J ends lost 5 bases and 13 bases respectively, with 18 bases between them. The CDR3 is made up of 13 amino acids. Per germline, CDR1 SGHDN and CDR2 FVKESK. The CDR3 spells CASSNTGAANQFF. The CDR3 coding sequence is TGTGCCAGCAGCAACACAGGTGCTGCCAACCAGTTCTTC.

This clone was seen more than once but under ten times. This chain uses TRBV18 with TRBJ1-4; D may be TRBD1 (6 bases). Per the germline V gene, CDR1 is KGHSH and CDR2 is LQKENI. The V end was cut by 6 bases, the J end by 8 bases, with 13 bases between. The CDR3 is made up of 13 amino acids. The CDR3 DNA sequence: TGTGCCAGCTCTCCAAACAGGGTGGAAAAACTGTTTTTT. Protein product: CASSPNRVEKLFF.

J is TRBJ1-1 and V is TRBV18, with D possibly TRBD1 on 6 matching bases. The CDR3 is made up of 15 amino acids. V was trimmed by 6 bases and J by 1 base, leaving 15 bases between them. Germline CDR1 and CDR2: KGHSH and LQKENI. In DNA, the CDR3 is TGTGCCAGCTCCCTATCGGACAGTACGAACACTGAAGCTTTCTTT. As protein: CASSLSDSTNTEAFF.

The chain links TRBV5-6 to TRBJ2-1; possibly TRBD1 for D (5 bases). The V end was cut by 7 bases, the J end by 3 bases, with 17 bases between. This CDR3 has 15 residues. The V gene's germline CDR1 is SGHDT and CDR2 YYEEEE. This CDR3 reads CASRHAWTSYNEQFF. The CDR3 coding sequence is TGTGCCAGCCGACATGCCTGGACAAGCTACAATGAGCAGTTCTTC.

The gene calls are TRBV27 and TRBJ1-5; 7 bases match TRBD1. Germline V gives CDR1 MNHEY, CDR2 SMNVEV (reference sequence). V shed 6 bases, J shed 3 bases, and the junction held 5 bases outside the gene matches. The CDR3 has 14 residues. The CDR3 region has the DNA TGTGCCAGCAGGAGGGGGCTGAACAATCAGCCCCAGCATTTT. Translating it yields CASRRGLNNQPQHF.

V is TRBV30 and J is TRBJ2-3; maybe TRBD1 (6 bases). Deletions cut 0 bases from V and 3 bases from J, with 16 bases between. This CDR3 comprises 16 residues. Germline CDR1 reads GTSNPN; CDR2 reads SVGIG (reference sequence). The CDR3 coding sequence is TGTGCCTGGAGTGTAATAAGGGGGATGAGGACAGATACGCAGTATTTT. Encoded protein: CAWSVIRGMRTDTQYF. The full variable domain, its missing parts supplied by reference TRBV30 and TRBJ2-3, is SQTIHQWPATLVQPVGSPLSLECTVEGTSNPNLYWYRQAAGRGLQLLFYSVGIGQISSEVPQNLSASRPQDRQFILSSKKLLLSDSGFYLCAWSVIRGMRTDTQYFGPGTRLTVL.

This clone was seen only a few times. The V call is TRBV25-1, the J call TRBJ2-5, with 9 bases aligning to TRBD1. The V gene's germline CDR1 is MGHDK and CDR2 SYGVNS. J was trimmed by 4 bases and V by 11 bases; bases with no gene match: 8. The CDR3 is 13 residues long. CDR3 residues: CAVQHRGRETQYF. The CDR3 DNA follows: TGTGCCGTCCAACACAGGGGGCGAGAGACCCAGTACTTC.

A few counts support this clone. The V call is TRBV19, the J call TRBJ2-1; the match to TRBD2 covers 12 bases. The junction had 8 bases not matched to a gene; V was cut back by 0 bases and J by 8 bases. This CDR3 has 17 residues. Per the germline V gene, CDR1 is LNHDA and CDR2 is SQIVND (reference sequence). The CDR3 region has the DNA TGTGCCAGTAGTATAGATAAACTAGCGGGAGGATTCGATGAGCAGTTCTTC. It translates to CASSIDKLAGGFDEQFF.

This clone occurred a few times. CDR3 nucleotide sequence: TGTGCCAGCAGACGGACAGGGAAATATGGCTACACCTTC. It is translated as CASRRTGKYGYTF. The chain couples TRBV27 to TRBJ1-2; TRBD1 matches 8 bases. The CDR3 is 13 amino acids. Germline assignment: CDR1 MNHEY and CDR2 SMNVEV (reference sequence). Losses at the gene ends were 6 bases for V and 5 bases for J; bases not matched to a gene: 5.

In its sample, this clone was seen a few times. V is TRBV6-4 and J is TRBJ1-5; weak D call: TRBD1 (5 bases). Between the trimmed V and J ends, which lost 6 bases and 0 bases, there was a span of 12 bases. In germline, CDR1 is MRHNA, CDR2 SNTAGT. CDR3 length: 15 residues. CDR3 sequence reads: CASSLTGSSNQPQHF. The CDR3 DNA sequence: TGTGCCAGCAGCCTTACAGGATCTAGCAATCAGCCCCAGCATTTT.

In its sample, this clone was seen a few times. The chain recombines TRBV18 with TRBJ2-7, with unresolved D. The CDR3 length is 14 residues. Germline CDR1 reads KGHSH; CDR2 reads LQKENI. The ends were cut back, 0 bases at V and 0 bases at J, with 6 bases in the middle. CDR3 sequence reads: CASSPPSVSYEQYF. The DNA for the CDR3 is TGTGCCAGCTCACCACCTTCAGTCTCCTACGAGCAGTACTTC. The whole variable domain, remainder taken from reference TRBV18 and TRBJ2-7, is NAGVMQNPRHLVRRRGQEARLRCSPMKGHSHVYWYRQLPEEGLKFMVYLQKENIIDESGMPKERFSAEFPKEGPSILRIQQVVRGDSAAYFCASSPPSVSYEQYFGPGTRLTVT.

This clone was found a few times. The chain combines TRBV18 with TRBJ2-1; 8 bases are shared with TRBD2. V lost 3 bases and J lost 3; bases outside the gene matches: 7. The CDR3 extends over 16 amino acids. Germline-derived CDR1 and CDR2 are KGHSH and LQKENI. The CDR3 loop is CASSPPSGYRYNEQFF. CDR3 in DNA: TGTGCCAGCTCACCCCCTAGCGGGTACCGCTACAATGAGCAGTTCTTC.

The rearrangement joins TRBV9 to TRBJ2-1; 13 bases match TRBD2. CDR1 SGDLS and CDR2 YYNGEE come from the germline V gene. With V trimmed by 4 bases and J by 5 bases, 9 bases remained unmatched. CDR3 length: 17 residues. The CDR3 spells CASSPRLTSGRNNEQFF. In DNA form, the CDR3 reads TGTGCCAGCAGCCCACGCTTGACTAGCGGGAGGAACAATGAGCAGTTCTTC. The full variable domain, in which reference TRBV9 and TRBJ2-1 provide the parts outside the CDR3, is DSGVTQTPKHLITATGQRVTLRCSPRSGDLSVYWYQQSLDQGLQFLIQYYNGEERAKGNILERFSAQQFPDLHSELNLSSLELGDSALYFCASSPRLTSGRNNEQFFGPGTRLTVL.

This clone was recorded a few times. The chain recombines TRBV30 with TRBJ1-4, with TRBD1 as a possible D gene (6 bases). Germline lookup yields CDR1 GTSNPN and CDR2 SVGIG (reference sequence). V was shortened by 2 bases and J by 6 bases, with 16 bases between the two germline ends. The CDR3 sequence is 15 residues long. This chain's CDR3 is CAWSYGGAMDEKLFF. The CDR3 region has the DNA TGTGCCTGGAGTTACGGGGGGGCGATGGATGAAAAACTGTTTTTT.

This rearrangement joins TRBV6-5 to TRBJ2-7, with 7 bases aligning to TRBD2. CDR1 and CDR2 from the germline V gene are MNHEY and SVGAGI. The CDR3 spans 15 residues. V lost 0 bases and J lost 6; bases outside the gene matches: 8. The CDR3 coding sequence is TGTGCCAGCAGTTACTCAGCGGGATTACGGTCCGAGCAGTACTTC. Translating gives CASSYSAGLRSEQYF.

In its sample, this clone was seen a few times. This sequence joins TRBV27 and TRBJ2-1, with a possible D match to TRBD2 (5 bases). The CDR3 is 16 residues long. Germline CDR1 and CDR2: MNHEY and SMNVEV (reference sequence). Trimming left V 4 bases short and J 3 bases short, with 16 bases between. CDR3: CASSSRTLSFYNEQFF. The CDR3 DNA is TGTGCCAGCAGTTCTAGGACTTTGTCCTTCTACAATGAGCAGTTCTTC.

The CDR3 spells CASSLGSSSYYNEQFF. CDR3 in DNA: TGTGCCAGCAGCTTAGGGTCCTCCTCCTACTACAATGAGCAGTTCTTC. The chain links TRBV11-2 to TRBJ2-1; D is unclear. V lost 1 base and J 3 bases, leaving 13 bases between the germline ends. Germline lookup yields CDR1 SGHAT and CDR2 FQNNGV. The CDR3 sequence is 16 residues long.

This clone was seen a few times. This chain links TRBV11-2 with TRBJ2-3; 11 bases line up with TRBD2. J lost 1 base, V lost 4 bases, and 4 bases had no gene match. Germline CDR1 is SGHAT and CDR2 is FQNNGV. This CDR3 region has 16 residues. CDR3 region: CASSSTSGSGTDTQYF. The CDR3 DNA sequence: TGTGCCAGCAGCTCCACTAGCGGGAGTGGCACAGATACGCAGTATTTT.

The chain joins TRBV19 to TRBJ1-2; weak D call: TRBD1 (5 bases). The CDR3 loop spans 15 amino acids. Trimming took off 5 bases at V and 1 base at J, with 14 bases between the two ends. Germline V gives CDR1 LNHDA, CDR2 SQIVND (reference sequence). The CDR3 loop is CASSLTATYNYGYTF. The CDR3 region has the DNA TGTGCCAGTAGTTTGACAGCCACCTATAACTATGGCTACACCTTC.

The V and J genes are TRBV30 and TRBJ1-4; D uncertain. The length of the CDR3 is 12 residues. Trimming left V 0 bases short and J 5 bases short, with 4 bases between. CDR1 and CDR2 from the germline V gene are GTSNPN and SVGIG (reference sequence). CDR3 in amino acids: CAWSVRNEKLFF. The CDR3 DNA reads TGTGCCTGGAGTGTACGGAATGAAAAACTGTTTTTT. Filled out from reference TRBV30 and TRBJ1-4, the complete variable domain reads SQTIHQWPATLVQPVGSPLSLECTVEGTSNPNLYWYRQAAGRGLQLLFYSVGIGQISSEVPQNLSASRPQDRQFILSSKKLLLSDSGFYLCAWSVRNEKLFFGSGTQLSVL.

The chain recombines TRBV7-9 with TRBJ1-5; maybe TRBD1 (5 bases). This CDR3 spans 15 amino acids. CDR1 is SEHNR, CDR2 FQNEAQ, per germline (reference sequence). The V end lost 5 bases, the J end lost 0 bases, and 11 bases lay between the germline ends. CDR3 sequence: CASSRLTDSNQPQHF. The DNA for the CDR3 is TGTGCCAGCAGCCGGTTGACAGATAGCAATCAGCCCCAGCATTTT.